This entry is about one T cell receptor (beta chain). This entry comes from a study of T cell changes during pregnancy in multiple sclerosis. Repertoires were generated with immunoSEQ multiplex PCR, while TCRdb's copy carries only in-frame clones and drops some. The table lists more than 95,000 clones, over 85% of them singletons. Per the germline V gene, CDR1 is LGHNA and CDR2 is YNFKEQ. The CDR3 is 13 amino acids. V was pared by 6 bases and J by 3 bases, with 11 bases between. This receptor was taken from a female donor with multiple sclerosis, enrolled in a pregnancy study. The material was peripheral blood, obtained after pregnancy. The J gene is TRBJ1-1, the V gene TRBV4-2; D might be TRBD1 (5 bases). CDR3 nucleotide sequence: TGTGCCAGCAGTCGGACATCGGACACTGAAGCTTTCTTT. Protein product: CASSRTSDTEAFF.